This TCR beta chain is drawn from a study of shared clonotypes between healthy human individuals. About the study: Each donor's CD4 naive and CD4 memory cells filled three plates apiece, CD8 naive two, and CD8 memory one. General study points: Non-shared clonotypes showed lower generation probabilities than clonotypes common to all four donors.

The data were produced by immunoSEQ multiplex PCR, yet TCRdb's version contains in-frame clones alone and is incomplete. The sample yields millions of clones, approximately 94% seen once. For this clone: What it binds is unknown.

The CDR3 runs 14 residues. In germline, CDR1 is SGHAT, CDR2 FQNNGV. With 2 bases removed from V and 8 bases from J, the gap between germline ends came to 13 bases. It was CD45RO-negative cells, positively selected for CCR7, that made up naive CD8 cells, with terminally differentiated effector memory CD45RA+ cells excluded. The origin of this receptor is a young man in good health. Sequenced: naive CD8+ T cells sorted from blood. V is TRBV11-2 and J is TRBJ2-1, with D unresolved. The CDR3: CASSLKVVVHEQFF. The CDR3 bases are TGTGCCAGCAGCTTAAAAGTGGTTGTCCATGAGCAGTTCTTC. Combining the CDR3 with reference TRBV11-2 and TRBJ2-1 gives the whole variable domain EAGVAQSPRYKIIEKRQSVAFWCNPISGHATLYWYQQILGQGPKLLIQFQNNGVVDDSQLPKDRFSAERLKGVDSTLKIQPAKLEDSAVYLCASSLKVVVHEQFFGPGTRLTVL.